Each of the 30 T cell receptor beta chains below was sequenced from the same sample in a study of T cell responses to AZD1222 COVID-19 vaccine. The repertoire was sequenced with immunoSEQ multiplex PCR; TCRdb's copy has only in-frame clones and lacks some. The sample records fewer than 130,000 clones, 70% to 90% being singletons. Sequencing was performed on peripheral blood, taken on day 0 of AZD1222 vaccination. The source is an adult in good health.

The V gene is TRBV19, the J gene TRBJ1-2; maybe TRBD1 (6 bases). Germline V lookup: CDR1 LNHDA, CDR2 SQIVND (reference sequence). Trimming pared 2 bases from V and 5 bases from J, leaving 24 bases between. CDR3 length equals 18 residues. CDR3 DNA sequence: TGTGCCAGTAGTATAAAGGCCGGGAGGGGGGCCCACCTTTATGGCTACACCTTC. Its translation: CASSIKAGRGAHLYGYTF.

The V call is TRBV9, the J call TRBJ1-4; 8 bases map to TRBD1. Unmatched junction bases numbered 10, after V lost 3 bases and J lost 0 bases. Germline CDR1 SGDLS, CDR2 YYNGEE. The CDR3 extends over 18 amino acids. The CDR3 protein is CASSGRYETGATNEKLFF. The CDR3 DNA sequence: TGTGCCAGCAGCGGGCGATATGAGACAGGGGCAACTAATGAAAAACTGTTTTTT.

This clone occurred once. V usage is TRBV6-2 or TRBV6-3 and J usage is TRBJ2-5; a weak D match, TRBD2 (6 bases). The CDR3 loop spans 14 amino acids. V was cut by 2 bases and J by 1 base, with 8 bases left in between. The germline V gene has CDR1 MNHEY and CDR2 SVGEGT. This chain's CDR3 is CASSYELAQETQYF. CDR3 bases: TGTGCCAGCAGTTACGAACTAGCCCAAGAGACCCAGTACTTC.

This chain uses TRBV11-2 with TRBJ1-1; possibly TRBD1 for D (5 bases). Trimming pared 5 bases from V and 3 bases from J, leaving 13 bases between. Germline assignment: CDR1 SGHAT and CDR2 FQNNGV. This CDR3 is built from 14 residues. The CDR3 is CASSRSGGYTEAFF. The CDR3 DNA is TGTGCCAGCAGCCGATCGGGGGGATACACTGAAGCTTTCTTT.

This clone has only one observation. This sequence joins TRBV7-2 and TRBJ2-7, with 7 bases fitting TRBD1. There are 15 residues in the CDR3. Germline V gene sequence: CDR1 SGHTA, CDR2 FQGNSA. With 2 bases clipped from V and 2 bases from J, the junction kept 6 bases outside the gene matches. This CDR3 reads CASSLSPGQTYEQYF. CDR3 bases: TGTGCCAGCAGCTTATCCCCGGGACAGACCTACGAGCAGTACTTC.

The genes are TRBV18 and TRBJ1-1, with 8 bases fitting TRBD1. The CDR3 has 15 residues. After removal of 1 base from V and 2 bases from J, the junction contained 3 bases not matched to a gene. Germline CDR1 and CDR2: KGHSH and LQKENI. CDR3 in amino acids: CASSPLGQGNTEAFF. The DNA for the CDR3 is TGTGCCAGCTCACCACTAGGACAGGGAAACACTGAAGCTTTCTTT. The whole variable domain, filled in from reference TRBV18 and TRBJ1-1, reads NAGVMQNPRHLVRRRGQEARLRCSPMKGHSHVYWYRQLPEEGLKFMVYLQKENIIDESGMPKERFSAEFPKEGPSILRIQQVVRGDSAAYFCASSPLGQGNTEAFFGQGTRLTVV.

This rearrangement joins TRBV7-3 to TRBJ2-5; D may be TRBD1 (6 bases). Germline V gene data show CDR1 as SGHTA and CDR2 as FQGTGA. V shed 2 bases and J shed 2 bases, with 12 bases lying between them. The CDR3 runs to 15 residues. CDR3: CASSLSGQRQETQYF. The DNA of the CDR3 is TGTGCCAGCAGCTTATCCGGACAGAGACAAGAGACCCAGTACTTC.

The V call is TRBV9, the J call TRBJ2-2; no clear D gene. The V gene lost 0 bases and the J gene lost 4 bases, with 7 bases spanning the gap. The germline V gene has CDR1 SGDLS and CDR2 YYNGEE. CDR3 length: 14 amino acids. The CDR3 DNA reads TGTGCCAGCAGCGTAGGTAGGAGCACCGGGGAGCTGTTTTTT. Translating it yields CASSVGRSTGELFF.

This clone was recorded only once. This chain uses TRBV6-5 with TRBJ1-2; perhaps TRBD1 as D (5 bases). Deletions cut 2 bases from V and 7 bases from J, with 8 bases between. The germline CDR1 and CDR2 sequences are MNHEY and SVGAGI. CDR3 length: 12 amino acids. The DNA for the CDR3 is TGTGCCAGCAGTTACGGGGGTGGTGGCTACACCTTC. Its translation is CASSYGGGGYTF.

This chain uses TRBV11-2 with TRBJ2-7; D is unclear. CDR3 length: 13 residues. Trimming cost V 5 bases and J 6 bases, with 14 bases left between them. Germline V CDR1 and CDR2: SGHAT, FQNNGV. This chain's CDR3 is CASSAVTAFEQYF. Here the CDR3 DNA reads TGTGCCAGCAGCGCGGTAACTGCATTCGAGCAGTACTTC.

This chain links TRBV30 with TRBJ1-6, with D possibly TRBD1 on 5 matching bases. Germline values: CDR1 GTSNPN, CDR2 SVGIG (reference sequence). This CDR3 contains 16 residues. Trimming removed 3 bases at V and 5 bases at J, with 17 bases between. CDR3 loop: CAWRTLTTANNSPLHF. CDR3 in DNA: TGTGCCTGGAGGACTCTGACGACAGCTAATAATTCACCCCTCCACTTT.

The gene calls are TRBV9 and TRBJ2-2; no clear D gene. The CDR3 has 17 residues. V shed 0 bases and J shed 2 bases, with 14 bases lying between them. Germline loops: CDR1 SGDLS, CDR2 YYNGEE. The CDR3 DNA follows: TGTGCCAGCAGCGTAGGCTCCCCAAACCTAAACACCGGGGAGCTGTTTTTT. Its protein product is CASSVGSPNLNTGELFF. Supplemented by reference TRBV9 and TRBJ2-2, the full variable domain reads DSGVTQTPKHLITATGQRVTLRCSPRSGDLSVYWYQQSLDQGLQFLIQYYNGEERAKGNILERFSAQQFPDLHSELNLSSLELGDSALYFCASSVGSPNLNTGELFFGEGSRLTVL.

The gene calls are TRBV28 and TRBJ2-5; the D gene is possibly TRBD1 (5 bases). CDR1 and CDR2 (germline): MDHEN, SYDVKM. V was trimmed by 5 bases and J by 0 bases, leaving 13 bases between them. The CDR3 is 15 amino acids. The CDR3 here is CASSQLQDHQETQYF. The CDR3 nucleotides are TGTGCCAGCAGTCAGCTACAGGATCACCAAGAGACCCAGTACTTC.

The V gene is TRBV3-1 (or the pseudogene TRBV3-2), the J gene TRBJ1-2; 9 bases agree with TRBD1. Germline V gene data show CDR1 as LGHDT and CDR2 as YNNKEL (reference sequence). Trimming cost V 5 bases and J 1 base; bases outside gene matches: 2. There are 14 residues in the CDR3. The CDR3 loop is CASSTGGGNYGYTF. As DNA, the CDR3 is TGTGCCAGCAGCACAGGGGGCGGTAACTATGGCTACACCTTC.

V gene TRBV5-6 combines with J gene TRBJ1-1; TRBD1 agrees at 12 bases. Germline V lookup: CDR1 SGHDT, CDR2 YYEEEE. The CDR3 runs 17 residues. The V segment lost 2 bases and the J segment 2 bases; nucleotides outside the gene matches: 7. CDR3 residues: CASSFSGTGGRNTEAFF. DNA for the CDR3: TGTGCCAGCAGCTTCTCCGGGACAGGGGGCCGAAACACTGAAGCTTTCTTT.

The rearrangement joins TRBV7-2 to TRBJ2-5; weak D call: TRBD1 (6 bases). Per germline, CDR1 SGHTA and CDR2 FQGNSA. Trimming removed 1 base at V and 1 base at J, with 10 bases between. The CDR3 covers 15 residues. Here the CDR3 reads CASSLVRTAQETQYF. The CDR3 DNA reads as TGTGCCAGCAGCTTAGTTCGGACAGCCCAAGAGACCCAGTACTTC.

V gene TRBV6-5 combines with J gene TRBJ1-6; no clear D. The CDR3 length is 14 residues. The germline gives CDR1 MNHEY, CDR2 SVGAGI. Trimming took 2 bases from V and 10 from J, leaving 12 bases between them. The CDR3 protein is CASSYRVGESPLHF. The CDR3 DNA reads TGTGCCAGCAGTTACAGGGTTGGAGAATCACCCCTCCACTTT.

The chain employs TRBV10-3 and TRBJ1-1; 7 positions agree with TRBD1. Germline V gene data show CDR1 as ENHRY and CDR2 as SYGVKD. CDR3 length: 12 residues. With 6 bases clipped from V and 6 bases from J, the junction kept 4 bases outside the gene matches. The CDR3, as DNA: TGTGCCATCAGCGGACAGGTACCTGAAGCTTTCTTT. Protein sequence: CAISGQVPEAFF.

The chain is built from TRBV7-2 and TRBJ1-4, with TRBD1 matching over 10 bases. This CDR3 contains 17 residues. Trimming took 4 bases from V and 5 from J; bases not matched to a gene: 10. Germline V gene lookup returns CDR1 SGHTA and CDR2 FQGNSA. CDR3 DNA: TGTGCCAGCAGCTCGACAGGGGGCGCGGCGTTAAATGAAAAACTGTTTTTT. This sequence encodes CASSSTGGAALNEKLFF.

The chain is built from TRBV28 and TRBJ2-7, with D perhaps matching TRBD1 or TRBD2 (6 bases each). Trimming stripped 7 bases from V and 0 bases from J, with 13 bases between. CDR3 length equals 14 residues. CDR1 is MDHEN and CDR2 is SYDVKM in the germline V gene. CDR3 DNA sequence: TGTGCCAGCACCCGGAGGGGGTACTCCTACGAGCAGTACTTC. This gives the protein CASTRRGYSYEQYF.

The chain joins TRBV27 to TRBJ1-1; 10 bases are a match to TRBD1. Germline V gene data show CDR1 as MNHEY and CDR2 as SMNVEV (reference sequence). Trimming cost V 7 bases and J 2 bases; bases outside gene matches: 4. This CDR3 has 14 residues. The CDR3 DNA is TGTGCCAGCAAAAGACAGGGGGCTAACACTGAAGCTTTCTTT. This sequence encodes CASKRQGANTEAFF.

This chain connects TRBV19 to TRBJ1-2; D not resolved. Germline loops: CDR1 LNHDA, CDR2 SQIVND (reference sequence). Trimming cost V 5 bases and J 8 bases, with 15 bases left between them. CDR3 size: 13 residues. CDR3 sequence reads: CASSPSRAGGYTF. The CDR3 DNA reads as TGTGCCAGTAGTCCCTCCCGGGCGGGAGGCTACACCTTC.

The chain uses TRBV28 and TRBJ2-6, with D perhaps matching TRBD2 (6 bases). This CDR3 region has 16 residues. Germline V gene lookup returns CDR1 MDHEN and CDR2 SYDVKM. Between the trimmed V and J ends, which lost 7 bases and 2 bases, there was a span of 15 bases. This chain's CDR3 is CASKTGARTGANVLTF. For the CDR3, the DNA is TGTGCCAGCAAGACGGGAGCGAGGACTGGGGCCAACGTCCTGACTTTC.

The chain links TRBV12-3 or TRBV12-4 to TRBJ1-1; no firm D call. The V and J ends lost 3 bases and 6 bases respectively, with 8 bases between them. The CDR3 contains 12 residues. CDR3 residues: CASSFHRAEAFF. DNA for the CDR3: TGTGCCAGCAGTTTTCATAGGGCTGAAGCTTTCTTT.

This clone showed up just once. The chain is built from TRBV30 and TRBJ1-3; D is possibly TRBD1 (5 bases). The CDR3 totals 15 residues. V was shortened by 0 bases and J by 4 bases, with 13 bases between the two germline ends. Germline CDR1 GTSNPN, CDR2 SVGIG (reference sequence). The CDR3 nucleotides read TGTGCCTGGAGTGTAAAACAGGAGGTCGGAAACACCATATATTTT. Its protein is CAWSVKQEVGNTIYF.

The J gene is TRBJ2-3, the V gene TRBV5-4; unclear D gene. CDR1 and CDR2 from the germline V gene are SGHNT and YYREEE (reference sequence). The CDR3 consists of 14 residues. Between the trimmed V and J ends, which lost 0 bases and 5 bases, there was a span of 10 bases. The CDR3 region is CASSLGIAEDTQYF. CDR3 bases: TGTGCCAGCAGCTTGGGGATCGCTGAAGATACGCAGTATTTT.

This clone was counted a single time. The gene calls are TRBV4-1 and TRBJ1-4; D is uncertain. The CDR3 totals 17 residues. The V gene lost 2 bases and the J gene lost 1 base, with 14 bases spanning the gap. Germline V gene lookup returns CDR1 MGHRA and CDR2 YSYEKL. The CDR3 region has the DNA TGCGCCAGCAGCCAACACCAGGCGACGTTAACTAATGAAAAACTGTTTTTT. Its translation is CASSQHQATLTNEKLFF.

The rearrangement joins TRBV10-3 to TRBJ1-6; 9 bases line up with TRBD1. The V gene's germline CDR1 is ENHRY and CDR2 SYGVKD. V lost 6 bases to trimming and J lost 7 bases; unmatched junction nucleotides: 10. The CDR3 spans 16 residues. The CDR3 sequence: CAISLGGGQGNSPLHF. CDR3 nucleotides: TGTGCCATCAGCCTTGGTGGGGGACAGGGAAATTCACCCCTCCACTTT.

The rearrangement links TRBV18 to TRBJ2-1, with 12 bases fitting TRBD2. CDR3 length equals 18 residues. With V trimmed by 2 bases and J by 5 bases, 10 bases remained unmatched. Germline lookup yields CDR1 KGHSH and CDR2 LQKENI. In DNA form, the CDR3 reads TGTGCCAGCTCACCAAGGGCGGCGAGACTAGCGGGAGACAATGAGCAGTTCTTC. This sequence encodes CASSPRAARLAGDNEQFF. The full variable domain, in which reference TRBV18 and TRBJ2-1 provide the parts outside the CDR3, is NAGVMQNPRHLVRRRGQEARLRCSPMKGHSHVYWYRQLPEEGLKFMVYLQKENIIDESGMPKERFSAEFPKEGPSILRIQQVVRGDSAAYFCASSPRAARLAGDNEQFFGPGTRLTVL.

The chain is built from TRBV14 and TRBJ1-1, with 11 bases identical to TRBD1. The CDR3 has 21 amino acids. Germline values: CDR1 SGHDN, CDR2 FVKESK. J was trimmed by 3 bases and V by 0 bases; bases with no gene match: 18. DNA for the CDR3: TGTGCCAGCAGCCAAGAACTCGGACAGGGGGCGTTTTCGTTCTTTGACACTGAAGCTTTCTTT. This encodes CASSQELGQGAFSFFDTEAFF.